These 31 T cell receptor beta chains were sequenced from one sample in a study of blood T cell repertoires in COVID-19. Sequencing was performed with immunoSEQ multiplex PCR; in TCRdb, only in-frame clones are kept and a portion is missing. The sample gives approximately 99,000 clones, around 87% of which show up once; just under 20% is in the top ten. The sample was peripheral blood. These receptors were collected from a human donor in a cohort sampled during active COVID-19.

This chain joins TRBV6-6 and TRBJ2-7; 11 bases match TRBD2. Germline loops: CDR1 MNHNY, CDR2 SVGAGI (reference sequence). The CDR3 covers 15 residues. V was pared by 5 bases and J by 3 bases, with 6 bases of the junction left unmatched. CDR3 coding DNA: TGTGCCAGCAGTCATACTAGCGGGAGTATCTACGAGCAGTACTTC. Its translation is CASSHTSGSIYEQYF.

The CDR3 spells CASSISGGRNQPQHF. The CDR3 bases are TGTGCCAGTAGTATCAGCGGGGGGCGGAATCAGCCCCAGCATTTT. V is TRBV19 and J is TRBJ1-5; D possibly corresponds to TRBD1 (6 bases). CDR3 length: 15 amino acids. V gave up 3 bases and J gave up 4 bases, with 13 bases separating them. CDR1 and CDR2 (germline): LNHDA, SQIVND (reference sequence).

V and J are TRBV28 and TRBJ2-5, with 7 bases lining up with TRBD2. With 8 bases clipped from V and 2 bases from J, the junction kept 5 bases outside the gene matches. This CDR3 is 13 amino acids long. From germline, CDR1 is MDHEN and CDR2 SYDVKM. CDR3 loop: CASALGGQETQYF. The CDR3 nucleotides are TGTGCCAGCGCTCTCGGGGGGCAAGAGACCCAGTACTTC.

This chain uses TRBV20-1 with TRBJ1-1, with 8 nucleotides matching TRBD1. Germline CDR1 and CDR2: DFQATT and SNEGSKA (reference sequence). J was trimmed by 6 bases and V by 6 bases; bases with no gene match: 3. The CDR3 is 11 amino acids. CDR3 amino acids: CSAPRGPEAFF. In DNA form, the CDR3 reads TGCAGTGCACCCAGGGGGCCTGAAGCTTTCTTT.

This chain connects TRBV6-2 or TRBV6-3 to TRBJ1-1, with D maybe TRBD1 (5 bases). Germline V gene sequence: CDR1 MNHEY, CDR2 SVGEGT. Trimming removed 5 bases at V and 0 bases at J, with 13 bases between. The CDR3 runs 15 residues. The CDR3 DNA is TGTGCCAGCAGTCTCCCGGGGGGAATGAACACTGAAGCTTTCTTT. It specifies CASSLPGGMNTEAFF.

This clone turned up a few times. This chain connects TRBV6-6 to TRBJ1-2; 9 bases line up with TRBD1. This CDR3 region has 13 residues. CDR1 and CDR2 from the germline V gene are MNHNY and SVGAGI (reference sequence). J gave up 6 bases and V 8 bases, and 7 bases lay outside the gene matches. This CDR3 reads CASVQGARNGYTF. CDR3 DNA: TGTGCCAGCGTACAGGGGGCAAGGAATGGCTACACCTTC.

The V gene is TRBV9, the J gene TRBJ2-3; 11 bases are a match to TRBD1. Trimming removed 3 bases from V and 6 bases from J; junction bases left unmatched: 3. CDR3 length equals 14 residues. Germline lookup yields CDR1 SGDLS and CDR2 YYNGEE. The CDR3 here is CASSGTGGRDTQYF. CDR3 DNA: TGTGCCAGCAGCGGGACAGGGGGCCGGGATACGCAGTATTTT.

This chain joins TRBV3-1 (or the pseudogene TRBV3-2) and TRBJ1-4; unclear D gene. V dropped 5 bases and J dropped 3 bases, with 10 bases sitting between them. The CDR3 sequence is 14 residues long. CDR1 and CDR2 (germline): LGHDT, YNNKEL (reference sequence). The CDR3 nucleotides are TGTGCCAGCAGCTCTACCGCCGCTAATGAAAAACTGTTTTTT. It specifies CASSSTAANEKLFF.

The rearrangement links TRBV5-4 to TRBJ2-6, with 7 nucleotides matching TRBD1. V shed 1 base, J shed 1 base, and the junction held 5 bases outside the gene matches. The CDR3 spans 17 residues. The germline gives CDR1 SGHNT, CDR2 YYREEE (reference sequence). The CDR3 sequence is CASSLTGALSGANVLTF. The CDR3 nucleotides are TGTGCCAGCAGCTTGACAGGGGCCTTGTCTGGGGCCAACGTCCTGACTTTC.

V and J are TRBV5-1 and TRBJ1-6; D gene unclear. The CDR3 covers 14 residues. Germline V gives CDR1 SGHRS, CDR2 YFSETQ. V lost 4 bases and J lost 8, with 13 bases in between. The CDR3 DNA is TGCGCCAGCAGCCCCGCGAGGGCAGATTCACCCCTCCACTTT. This sequence encodes CASSPARADSPLHF.

The V and J genes are TRBV5-4 and TRBJ2-7; D is ambiguous. This CDR3 has 12 residues. Germline V CDR1 and CDR2: SGHNT, YYREEE (reference sequence). Trimming pared 4 bases from V and 9 bases from J, leaving 14 bases between. The CDR3, as DNA: TGTGCCAGCAGCCTTACTCCGAACGGGCAGTACTTC. Amino acids: CASSLTPNGQYF.

J is TRBJ1-2 and V is TRBV7-2; 8 positions match TRBD1. This CDR3 is built from 15 residues. CDR1 and CDR2 from the germline V gene are SGHTA and FQGNSA. V dropped 5 bases and J dropped 5; count of bases not matched to a gene: 10. The CDR3 protein is CASSPHGQGTYGYTF. DNA of the CDR3: TGTGCCAGCAGCCCCCACGGACAGGGAACATATGGCTACACCTTC. Using reference TRBV7-2 and TRBJ1-2 for the parts outside the CDR3, the full variable domain is GAGVSQSPSNKVTEKGKDVELRCDPISGHTALYWYRQSLGQGLEFLIYFQGNSAPDKSGLPSDRFSAERTGGSVSTLTIQRTQQEDSAVYLCASSPHGQGTYGYTFGSGTRLTVV.

This chain uses TRBV7-9 with TRBJ1-2; 8 nucleotides match TRBD1. This CDR3 contains 15 residues. The trim removed 2 bases at V and 9 bases at J, leaving 11 bases unmatched. The germline V gene encodes CDR1 SEHNR and CDR2 FQNEAQ (reference sequence). The CDR3 loop is CASSLPTGALRSYTF. The CDR3 nucleotides read TGTGCCAGCAGCTTACCGACAGGGGCACTCAGGAGCTACACCTTC.

This sequence joins TRBV5-4 and TRBJ2-1, with D possibly being TRBD2 (5 bases). Trimming stripped 5 bases from V and 0 bases from J, with 15 bases between. The CDR3 loop spans 16 amino acids. CDR1 is SGHNT and CDR2 is YYREEE in the germline V gene (reference sequence). CDR3 DNA: TGTGCCAGCAGTACCGTGCGAGGGAGCTCCTACAATGAGCAGTTCTTC. Its translation: CASSTVRGSSYNEQFF.

The sample holds a few counts of this clone. V gene TRBV24-1 combines with J gene TRBJ1-5; TRBD1 aligns across 9 bases. Unmatched junction bases numbered 5, after V lost 4 bases and J lost 8 bases. CDR1 KGHDR and CDR2 SFDVKD come from the germline V gene. CDR3 length: 14 amino acids. CDR3 protein: CATSEHGQGKPQHF. The CDR3 DNA reads as TGTGCCACCAGTGAGCACGGACAGGGGAAGCCCCAGCATTTT.

The gene calls are TRBV6-2 or TRBV6-3 and TRBJ2-4; no clear D gene. Trimming stripped 1 base from V and 4 bases from J, with 2 bases between. The CDR3 length is 12 residues. Germline V gene lookup returns CDR1 MNHEY and CDR2 SVGEGT. CDR3 coding DNA: TGTGCCAGCAGTTACTTAAAAAACATTCAGTACTTC. Translating gives CASSYLKNIQYF.

The chain is built from TRBV3-1 (or the pseudogene TRBV3-2) and TRBJ2-5; 9 nucleotides agree with TRBD1. The ends lost 4 bases at V and 7 bases at J; junction bases unmatched: 16. The CDR3 totals 17 residues. CDR1 is LGHDT, CDR2 YNNKEL, per germline (reference sequence). The CDR3 coding sequence is TGTGCCAGCAGCCTTCTGGGGACAGGGAACGAGAAACGGACCCAGTACTTC. Amino acid sequence: CASSLLGTGNEKRTQYF.

As DNA, the CDR3 is TGTGCCAGCAGCTTAGGACTAGCGGGAGGAGATACGCAGTATTTT. Amino acids: CASSLGLAGGDTQYF. The chain carries TRBV7-3 and TRBJ2-3; 14 bases are a match to TRBD2. J was trimmed by 5 bases and V by 2 bases; bases with no gene match: 0. The CDR3 covers 15 residues. Germline CDR1 reads SGHTA; CDR2 reads FQGTGA.

The chain has TRBV15 and TRBJ2-7; 7 bases map to TRBD2. Per germline, CDR1 LNHNV and CDR2 YYDKDF (reference sequence). The trim removed 5 bases at V and 2 bases at J, leaving 3 bases unmatched. The CDR3 has 13 amino acids. CDR3 in amino acids: CATSPGGTYEQYF. The CDR3 coding sequence is TGTGCCACCAGCCCCGGGGGGACCTACGAGCAGTACTTC.

J is TRBJ1-6 and V is TRBV28; TRBD1 might be the D (5 bases). V was pared by 6 bases and J by 7 bases, with 13 bases between. The CDR3 runs 14 residues. Germline assignment: CDR1 MDHEN and CDR2 SYDVKM. CDR3 DNA: TGTGCCAGCAGACCGGGACTGCTGAATTCACCCCTCCACTTT. It translates to CASRPGLLNSPLHF.

The chain recombines TRBV3-1 (or the pseudogene TRBV3-2) with TRBJ1-2; 8 bases align to TRBD1. The CDR3 is made up of 14 amino acids. The trim removed 4 bases at V and 7 bases at J, leaving 8 bases unmatched. CDR1 is LGHDT, CDR2 YNNKEL, per germline (reference sequence). The CDR3 spells CASSLPDRDGGYTF. As DNA, the CDR3 is TGTGCCAGCAGCCTCCCGGACAGGGACGGTGGCTACACCTTC.

J is TRBJ1-2 and V is TRBV18; D perhaps matches TRBD1 (5 bases). The CDR3 has 15 residues. Germline V lookup: CDR1 KGHSH, CDR2 LQKENI. Trimming cost V 2 bases and J 3 bases, with 13 bases left between them. CDR3 coding DNA: TGTGCCAGCTCACCATCGGCGGCAGGGTACTATGGCTACACCTTC. This encodes CASSPSAAGYYGYTF. Drawing the rest from reference TRBV18 and TRBJ1-2, the complete variable domain is NAGVMQNPRHLVRRRGQEARLRCSPMKGHSHVYWYRQLPEEGLKFMVYLQKENIIDESGMPKERFSAEFPKEGPSILRIQQVVRGDSAAYFCASSPSAAGYYGYTFGSGTRLTVV.

In DNA form, the CDR3 reads TGTGCCAGCAGCTTAAGCGCAGGGGGAGTTCAGCCCCAGCATTTT. Translation: CASSLSAGGVQPQHF. V is TRBV7-2 and J is TRBJ1-5, with 7 bases matching TRBD1. The J segment lost 6 bases and the V segment lost 2 bases, leaving 7 bases of the junction unmatched. The CDR3 loop spans 15 amino acids. Germline CDR1 is SGHTA and CDR2 is FQGNSA.

The rearrangement links TRBV4-2 to TRBJ2-2; 9 bases match TRBD2. The CDR3 totals 18 residues. After removal of 0 bases from V and 3 bases from J, the junction contained 8 bases not matched to a gene. The V gene's germline CDR1 is LGHNA and CDR2 YNFKEQ. CDR3 protein: CASSQDSSTSGYTGELFF. Written as DNA, the CDR3 is TGTGCCAGCAGCCAAGATTCTTCGACTAGCGGTTACACCGGGGAGCTGTTTTTT.

This clone showed up just a few times. The V gene is TRBV6-5, the J gene TRBJ2-2; a possible D gene is TRBD1 (5 bases). Germline assignment: CDR1 MNHEY and CDR2 SVGAGI. The CDR3 covers 13 residues. The chain's CDR3 is CMSTDTNTGELFF. The CDR3 coding sequence is TGTATGTCGACAGACACGAACACCGGGGAGCTGTTTTTT.

This clone was picked up one time. The V gene is TRBV19, the J gene TRBJ2-1, with D tentatively TRBD1 (5 bases). This CDR3 spans 13 amino acids. The germline gives CDR1 LNHDA, CDR2 SQIVND (reference sequence). V lost 7 bases to trimming and J lost 0 bases, with 7 bases between them. CDR3 coding DNA: TGTGCCAGTAAGGGGTACTCCTACAATGAGCAGTTCTTC. Protein: CASKGYSYNEQFF.

This chain joins TRBV6-4 and TRBJ1-1; D gene unclear. Trimming took 4 bases from V and 6 from J, leaving 12 bases between them. This CDR3 contains 13 residues. Germline assignment: CDR1 MRHNA and CDR2 SNTAGT. CDR3 bases: TGTGCCAGCAGTGCCTCACGGGTCTCTGAAGCTTTCTTT. Its protein product is CASSASRVSEAFF.

This clone has more than one count but fewer than ten. V and J are TRBV4-2 and TRBJ1-6; no clear D. The V gene's germline CDR1 is LGHNA and CDR2 YNFKEQ. V lost 0 bases, J lost 3 bases, and 6 bases lay in between. The CDR3 has 15 amino acids. CDR3 nucleotides: TGTGCCAGCAGCCAAGATATCAGCTATAATTCACCCCTCCACTTT. As protein: CASSQDISYNSPLHF.

CDR3 protein: CASSRRQGEVKLGLRFYGYTF. Here the CDR3 DNA reads TGTGCCAGCAGCCGAAGACAGGGAGAGGTGAAGCTGGGTTTACGGTTCTATGGCTACACCTTC. The V and J genes are TRBV14 and TRBJ1-2; the match to TRBD1 covers 7 bases. Looked up from germline, CDR1 is SGHDN and CDR2 is FVKESK. The V segment lost 4 bases and the J segment 4 bases; nucleotides outside the gene matches: 27. There are 21 residues in the CDR3.

The sample holds a few counts of this clone. The chain is built from TRBV5-1 and TRBJ1-2; 9 positions match TRBD1. Losses at the gene ends were 4 bases for V and 5 bases for J; bases not matched to a gene: 9. Germline CDR1 and CDR2: SGHRS and YFSETQ. CDR3 length equals 15 residues. The CDR3 is CASSNDGTGFYGYTF. CDR3 bases: TGCGCCAGCAGCAACGACGGGACAGGGTTTTATGGCTACACCTTC.

This clone was counted only a few times. The V and J genes are TRBV7-3 and TRBJ2-3; 8 nucleotides match TRBD2. Germline values: CDR1 SGHTA, CDR2 FQGTGA. V was pared by 8 bases and J by 4 bases, with 14 bases of the junction left unmatched. This CDR3 has 16 residues. This CDR3 is CASSDRAGVGADTQYF. In nucleotides, the CDR3 is TGTGCCAGCTCTGATCGAGCGGGAGTGGGGGCAGATACGCAGTATTTT. Full variable domain (rest looked up from reference TRBV7-3 and TRBJ2-3): GAGVSQTPSNKVTEKGKYVELRCDPISGHTALYWYRQSLGQGPEFLIYFQGTGAADDSGLPNDRFFAVRPEGSVSTLKIQRTERGDSAVYLCASSDRAGVGADTQYFGPGTRLTVL.